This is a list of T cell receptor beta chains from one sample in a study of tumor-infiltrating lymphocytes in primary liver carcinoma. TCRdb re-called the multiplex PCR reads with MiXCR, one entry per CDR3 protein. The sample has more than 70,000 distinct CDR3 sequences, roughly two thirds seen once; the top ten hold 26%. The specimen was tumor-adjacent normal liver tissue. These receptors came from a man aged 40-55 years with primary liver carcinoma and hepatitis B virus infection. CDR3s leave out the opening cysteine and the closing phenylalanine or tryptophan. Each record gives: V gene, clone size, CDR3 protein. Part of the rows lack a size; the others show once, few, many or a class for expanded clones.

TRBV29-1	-	SVSRGFTEAF
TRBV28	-	ASSPGTSGYHGQY
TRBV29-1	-	SVDFAGEGKTRY
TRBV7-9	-	ASCPEGRLSQNGYT
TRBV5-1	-	ASNLSPPGELS
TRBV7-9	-	ASSLAIAGDGQC
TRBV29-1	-	SVSRTGQETQC
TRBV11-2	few	ASSPGTARSNEQY
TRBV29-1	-	SVGTENSGAF
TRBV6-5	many	ASSYDGRTDTQY
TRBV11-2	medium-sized	ASSPSREVIGELF
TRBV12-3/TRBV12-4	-	ASSEQGVRAF
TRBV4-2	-	ASSQGGSSYNSPLH
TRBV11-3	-	ASGLDVSNNEQF
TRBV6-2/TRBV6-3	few	ASQNGETQY
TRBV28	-	ASSLVGFNQPQH
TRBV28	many	ASSPRDDTWDTQY
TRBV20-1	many	SPTSRTYEQY
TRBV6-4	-	AISITGTRGGNEQF
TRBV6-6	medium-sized	ASSHGTYVPDTQY
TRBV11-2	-	ASSQASGAGLSSHNEQF
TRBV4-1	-	ANSQLSESNAYEQY
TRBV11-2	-	ASSLVYRGMGTEAF
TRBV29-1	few	SVREGWGMNTEAF
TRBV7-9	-	ASSLGRINTGELF
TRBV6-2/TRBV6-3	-	ASSYTGGHVYKQF
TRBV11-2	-	AIIPQANYEQY
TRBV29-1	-	SVLTGSTGELF
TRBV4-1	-	ASSLRLVGTSTDTQY
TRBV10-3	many	AIRGDSGTQY
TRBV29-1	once	SVVTLRPWSRQDLF
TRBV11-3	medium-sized	ASSLGVSGHNEQF
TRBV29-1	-	SVGVEWNEQF
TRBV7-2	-	ASRRRSGSSYNEQF
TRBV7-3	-	ASSPLGNAF
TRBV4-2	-	ASSQGASGVSYEQY
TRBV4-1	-	ASNRETGLMSTEAF
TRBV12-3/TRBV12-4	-	ASTLQGTSGSVERY
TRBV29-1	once	GAPAGGNEQF
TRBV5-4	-	ASSTGGRMAYEQY
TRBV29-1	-	SVEGDSHFSLGYDTSNQPQH
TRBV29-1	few	SGRRGGEDTEAL
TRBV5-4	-	ASSFQGLGTGELF
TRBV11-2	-	ASSNHMRSTDTQY
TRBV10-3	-	AISETWTVNSGNTIY
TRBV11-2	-	ANSWDREAQY
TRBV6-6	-	DSSFSSRGGHSNQPQH
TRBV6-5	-	TSSYRDRSDTQY
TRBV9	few	ASSSRTSGTRNEQF
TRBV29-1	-	SVEAWGNEQF
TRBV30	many	AWSVGWKGTNGYT
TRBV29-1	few	SVGGTSGIFNELY
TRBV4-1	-	ASSQSGQCREKLF
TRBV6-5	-	PSSLDRVNQPQH
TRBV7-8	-	VSSGCDGPYEQY
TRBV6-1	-	ASRDYREYQQY
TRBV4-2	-	ASSREAAPRTDTQY